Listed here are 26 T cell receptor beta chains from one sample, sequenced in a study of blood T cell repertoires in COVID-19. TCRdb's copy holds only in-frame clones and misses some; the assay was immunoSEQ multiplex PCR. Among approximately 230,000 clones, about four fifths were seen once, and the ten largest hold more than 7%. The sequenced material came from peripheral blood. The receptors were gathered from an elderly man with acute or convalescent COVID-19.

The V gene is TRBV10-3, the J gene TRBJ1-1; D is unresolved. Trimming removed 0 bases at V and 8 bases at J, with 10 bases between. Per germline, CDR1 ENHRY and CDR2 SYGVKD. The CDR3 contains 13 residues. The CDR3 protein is CAISESISGEAFF. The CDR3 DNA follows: TGTGCCATCAGTGAGTCGATCTCGGGGGAAGCTTTCTTT.

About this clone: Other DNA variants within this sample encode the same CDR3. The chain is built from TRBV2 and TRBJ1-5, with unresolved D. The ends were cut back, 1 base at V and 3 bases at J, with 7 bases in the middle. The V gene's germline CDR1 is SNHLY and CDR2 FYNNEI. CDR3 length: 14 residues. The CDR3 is CASSEGRSNQPQHF. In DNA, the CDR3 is TGTGCCAGCAGTGAAGGCAGGTCCAATCAGCCCCAGCATTTT.

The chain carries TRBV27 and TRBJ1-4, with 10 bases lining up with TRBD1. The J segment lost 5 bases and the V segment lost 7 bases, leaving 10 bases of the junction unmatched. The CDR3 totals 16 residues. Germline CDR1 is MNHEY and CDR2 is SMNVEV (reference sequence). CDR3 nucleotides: TGTGCCAGCACTTCAACCCCGGGACAGGGGAATGAAAAACTGTTTTTT. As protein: CASTSTPGQGNEKLFF.

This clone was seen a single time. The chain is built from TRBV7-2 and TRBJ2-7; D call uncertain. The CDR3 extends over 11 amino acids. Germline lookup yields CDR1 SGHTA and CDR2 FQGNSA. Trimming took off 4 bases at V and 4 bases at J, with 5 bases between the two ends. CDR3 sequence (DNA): TGTGCCAGCAGCTCCCTATACGAGCAGTACTTC. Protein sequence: CASSSLYEQYF.

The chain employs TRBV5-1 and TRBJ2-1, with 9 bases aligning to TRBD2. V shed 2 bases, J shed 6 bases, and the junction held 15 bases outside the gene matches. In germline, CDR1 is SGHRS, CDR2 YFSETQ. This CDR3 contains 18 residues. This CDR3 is CASSFPSDEREEVNEQFF. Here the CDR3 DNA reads TGCGCCAGCAGCTTCCCCTCGGACGAGCGGGAGGAGGTCAATGAGCAGTTCTTC.

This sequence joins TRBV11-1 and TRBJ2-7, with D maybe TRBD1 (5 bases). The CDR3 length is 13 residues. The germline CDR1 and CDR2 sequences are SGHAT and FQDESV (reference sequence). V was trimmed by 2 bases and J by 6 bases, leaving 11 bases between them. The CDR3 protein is CASSLLGRVEQYF. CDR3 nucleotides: TGTGCCAGCAGCTTACTCGGCAGGGTCGAGCAGTACTTC.

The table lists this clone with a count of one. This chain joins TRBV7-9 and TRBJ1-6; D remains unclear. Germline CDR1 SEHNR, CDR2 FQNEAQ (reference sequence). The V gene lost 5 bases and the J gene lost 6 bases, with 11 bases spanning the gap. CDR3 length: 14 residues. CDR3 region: CASSREAPNSPLHF. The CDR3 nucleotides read TGTGCCAGCAGCCGTGAAGCTCCTAATTCACCCCTCCACTTT.

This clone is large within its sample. CDR3 coding DNA: TGTGCCACCAGTGACCCCGACAGTGGGTTCAATCAGCCCCAGCATTTT. This codes for CATSDPDSGFNQPQHF. The chain combines TRBV24-1 with TRBJ1-5, with a tentative D call TRBD1 (5 bases). The CDR3 length is 16 residues. Trimming stripped 4 bases from V and 3 bases from J, with 15 bases between. Germline lookup yields CDR1 KGHDR and CDR2 SFDVKD.

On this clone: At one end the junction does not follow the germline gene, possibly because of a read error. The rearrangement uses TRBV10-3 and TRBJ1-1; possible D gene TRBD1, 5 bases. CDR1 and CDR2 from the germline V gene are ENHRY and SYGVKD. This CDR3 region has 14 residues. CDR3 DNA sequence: TGTGCCATCAGTGAGTCGACGGGGGGGGATGCCCCCTATTTT. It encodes CAISESTGGDAPYF.

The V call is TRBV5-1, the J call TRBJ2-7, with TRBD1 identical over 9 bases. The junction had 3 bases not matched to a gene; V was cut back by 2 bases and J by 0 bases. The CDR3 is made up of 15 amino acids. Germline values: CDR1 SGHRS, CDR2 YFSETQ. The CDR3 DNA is TGCGCCAGCAGCTTCTTGACAGGGGGCTCCTACGAGCAGTACTTC. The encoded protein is CASSFLTGGSYEQYF.

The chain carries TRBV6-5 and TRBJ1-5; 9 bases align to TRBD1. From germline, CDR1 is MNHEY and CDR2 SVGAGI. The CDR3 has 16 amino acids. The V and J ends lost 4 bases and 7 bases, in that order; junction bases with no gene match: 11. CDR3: CASSLTGTGIGQPQHF. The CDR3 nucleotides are TGTGCCAGCAGTTTAACCGGGACAGGGATCGGACAGCCCCAGCATTTT.

The CDR3 reads CASSPGGPAKNIQYF. Written as DNA, the CDR3 is TGTGCCAGCAGCCCCGGGGGGCCAGCCAAAAACATTCAGTACTTC. This rearrangement joins TRBV7-6 to TRBJ2-4; a weak D match, TRBD2 (7 bases). Germline V gives CDR1 SGHVS, CDR2 FNYEAQ. This CDR3 comprises 15 residues. Trimming removed 5 bases from V and 0 bases from J, with 11 bases in between. The full variable domain, with the rest looked up from reference TRBV7-6 and TRBJ2-4, is GAGVSQSPRYKVTKRGQDVALRCDPISGHVSLYWYRQALGQGPEFLTYFNYEAQQDKSGLPNDRFSAERPEGSISTLTIQRTEQRDSAMYRCASSPGGPAKNIQYFGAGTRLSVL.

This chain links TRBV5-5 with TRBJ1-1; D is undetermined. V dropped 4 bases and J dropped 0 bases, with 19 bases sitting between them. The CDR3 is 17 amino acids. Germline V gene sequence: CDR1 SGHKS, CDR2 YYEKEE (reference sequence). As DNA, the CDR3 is TGTGCCAGCAGCCGGGTAGGCTTATTTTTCATGAACACTGAAGCTTTCTTT. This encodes CASSRVGLFFMNTEAFF. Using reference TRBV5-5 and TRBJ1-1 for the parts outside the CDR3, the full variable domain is DAGVTQSPTHLIKTRGQQVTLRCSPISGHKSVSWYQQVLGQGPQFIFQYYEKEERGRGNFPDRFSARQFPNYSSELNVNALLLGDSALYLCASSRVGLFFMNTEAFFGQGTRLTVV.

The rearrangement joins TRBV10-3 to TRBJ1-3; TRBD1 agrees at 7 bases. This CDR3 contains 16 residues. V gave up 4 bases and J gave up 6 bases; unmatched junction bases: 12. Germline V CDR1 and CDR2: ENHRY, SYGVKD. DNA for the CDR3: TGTGCCATCAGTGGATACACAGGGGTCACGGTAAACACCATATATTTT. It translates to CAISGYTGVTVNTIYF.

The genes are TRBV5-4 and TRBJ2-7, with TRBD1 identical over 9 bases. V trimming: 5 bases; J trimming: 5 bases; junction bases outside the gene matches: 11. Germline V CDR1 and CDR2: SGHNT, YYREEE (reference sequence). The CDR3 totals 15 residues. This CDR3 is CASSPGQGNVNEQYF. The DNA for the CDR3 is TGTGCCAGCAGTCCGGGACAGGGCAATGTGAACGAGCAGTACTTC.

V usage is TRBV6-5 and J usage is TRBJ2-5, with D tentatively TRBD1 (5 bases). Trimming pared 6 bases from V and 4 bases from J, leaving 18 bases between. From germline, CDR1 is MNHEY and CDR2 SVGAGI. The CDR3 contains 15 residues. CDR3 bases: TGTGCCAGCAGACAGTCGTTGCAGGGTAGAGAGACCCAGTACTTC. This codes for CASRQSLQGRETQYF.

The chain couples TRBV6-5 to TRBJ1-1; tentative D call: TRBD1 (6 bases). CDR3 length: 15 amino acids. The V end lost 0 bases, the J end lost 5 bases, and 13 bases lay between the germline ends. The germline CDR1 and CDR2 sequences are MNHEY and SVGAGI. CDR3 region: CASSYSAGARTEAFF. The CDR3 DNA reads TGTGCCAGCAGTTACTCGGCGGGGGCTAGAACTGAAGCTTTCTTT.

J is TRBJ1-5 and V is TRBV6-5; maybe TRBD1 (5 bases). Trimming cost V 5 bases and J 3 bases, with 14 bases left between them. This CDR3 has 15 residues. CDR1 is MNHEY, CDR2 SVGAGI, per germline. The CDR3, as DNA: TGTGCCAGCAGTCAGGTGGGGGGGACCAATCAGCCCCAGCATTTT. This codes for CASSQVGGTNQPQHF.

The CDR3 coding sequence is TGTGCCAGCAGCCTGGGACTAGCGGGAGTGCACGAGCAGTACTTC. It yields the protein CASSLGLAGVHEQYF. The J gene is TRBJ2-7, the V gene TRBV11-3; TRBD2 matches 14 bases. V shed 5 bases and J 5 bases; nucleotides not matched to a gene: 5. CDR3 size: 15 residues. Germline V gives CDR1 SGHNT, CDR2 YENEEA.

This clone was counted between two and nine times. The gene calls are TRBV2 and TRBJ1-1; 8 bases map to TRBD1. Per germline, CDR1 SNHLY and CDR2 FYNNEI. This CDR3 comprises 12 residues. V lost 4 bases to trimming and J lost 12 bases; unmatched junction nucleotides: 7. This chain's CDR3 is CASSGTGTRPFF. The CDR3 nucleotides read TGTGCCAGCAGTGGGACAGGGACGAGGCCTTTCTTT.

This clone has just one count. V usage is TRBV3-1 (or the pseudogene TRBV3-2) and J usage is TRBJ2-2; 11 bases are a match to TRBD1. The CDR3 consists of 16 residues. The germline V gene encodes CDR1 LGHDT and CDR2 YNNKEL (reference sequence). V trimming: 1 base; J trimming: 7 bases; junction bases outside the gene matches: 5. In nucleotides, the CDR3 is TGTGCCAGCAGCCAAGCCCTAGGGACAGGGGGCGGGGAGCTGTTTTTT. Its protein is CASSQALGTGGGELFF.

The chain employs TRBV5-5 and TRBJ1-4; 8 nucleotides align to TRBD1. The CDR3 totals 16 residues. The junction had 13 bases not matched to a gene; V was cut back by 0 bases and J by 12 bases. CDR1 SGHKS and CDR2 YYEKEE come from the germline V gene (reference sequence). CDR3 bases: TGTGCCAGCAGCTTGGATCAGAACAGGGGGACCCAGGAACTGTTTTTT. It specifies CASSLDQNRGTQELFF.

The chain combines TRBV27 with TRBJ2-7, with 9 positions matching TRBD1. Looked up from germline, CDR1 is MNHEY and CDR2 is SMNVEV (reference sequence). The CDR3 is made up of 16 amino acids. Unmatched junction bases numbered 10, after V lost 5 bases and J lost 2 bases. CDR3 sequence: CASSLTGGAGPYEQYF. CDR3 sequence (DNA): TGTGCCAGCAGTCTCACAGGGGGCGCGGGCCCCTACGAGCAGTACTTC.

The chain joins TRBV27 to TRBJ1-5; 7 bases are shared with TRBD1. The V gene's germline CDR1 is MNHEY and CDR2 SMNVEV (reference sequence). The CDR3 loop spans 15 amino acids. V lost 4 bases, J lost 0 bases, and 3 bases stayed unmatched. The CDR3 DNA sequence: TGTGCCAGCAGTTCCCGACAGGGTAGCAATCAGCCCCAGCATTTT. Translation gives CASSSRQGSNQPQHF.

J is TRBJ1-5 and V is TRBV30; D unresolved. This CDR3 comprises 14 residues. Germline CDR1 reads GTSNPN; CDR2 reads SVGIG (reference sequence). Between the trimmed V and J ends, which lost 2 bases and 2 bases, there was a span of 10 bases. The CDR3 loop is CAWSIHNRNQPQHF. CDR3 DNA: TGTGCCTGGAGTATACATAATCGCAATCAGCCCCAGCATTTT.

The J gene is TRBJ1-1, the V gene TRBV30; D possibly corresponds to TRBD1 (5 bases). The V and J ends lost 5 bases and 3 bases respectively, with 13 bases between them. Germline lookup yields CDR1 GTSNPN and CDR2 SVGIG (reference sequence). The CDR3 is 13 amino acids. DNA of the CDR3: TGTGCCTGGGGACGGGGGGGGTACACTGAAGCTTTCTTT. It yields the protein CAWGRGGYTEAFF.